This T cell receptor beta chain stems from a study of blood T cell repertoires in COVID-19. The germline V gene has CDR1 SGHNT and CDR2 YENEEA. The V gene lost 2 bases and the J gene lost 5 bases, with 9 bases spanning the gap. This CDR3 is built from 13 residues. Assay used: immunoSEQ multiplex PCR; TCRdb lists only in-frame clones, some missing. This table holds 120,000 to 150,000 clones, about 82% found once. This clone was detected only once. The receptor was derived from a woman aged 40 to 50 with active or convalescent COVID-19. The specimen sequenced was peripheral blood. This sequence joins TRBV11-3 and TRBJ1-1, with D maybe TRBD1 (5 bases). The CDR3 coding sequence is TGTGCCAGCAGCTTATTGGCAGGGACTGAAGCTTTCTTT. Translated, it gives CASSLLAGTEAFF. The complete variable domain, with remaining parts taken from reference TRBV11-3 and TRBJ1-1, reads EAGVVQSPRYKIIEKKQPVAFWCNPISGHNTLYWYLQNLGQGPELLIRYENEEAVDDSQLPKDRFSAERLKGVDSTLKIQPAELGDSAVYLCASSLLAGTEAFFGQGTRLTVV.